The clone carrying this T cell receptor beta chain was picked up a small number of times. The CDR3 has 16 amino acids. Trimming left V 6 bases short and J 9 bases short, with 24 bases between. CDR1 MGHDK and CDR2 SYGVNS come from the germline V gene. The data belong to a study of shared clonotypes between healthy human individuals. As for the study in general: CD8 memory received one plate per donor, CD8 naive two, CD4 memory three and CD4 naive three.

Using immunoSEQ multiplex PCR, the repertoire was profiled, and TCRdb retains in-frame clones only, with some absent. The sample holds roughly 120,000 clones, about two thirds seen once. The chain recombines TRBV25-1 with TRBJ2-1; possibly TRBD1 for D (6 bases). Sequencing was carried out using memory CD8+ T cells sorted from blood. The subset here: CD45RO+ cells pooled with CCR7-negative TemRA cells. This receptor was obtained from a woman between 25 and 40 years old in good health. The CDR3 nucleotides are TGTGCCAGCAGCGAAAGTAGGGGGTCGTCGGTGGGTGAGCAGTTCTTC. Protein product: CASSESRGSSVGEQFF.